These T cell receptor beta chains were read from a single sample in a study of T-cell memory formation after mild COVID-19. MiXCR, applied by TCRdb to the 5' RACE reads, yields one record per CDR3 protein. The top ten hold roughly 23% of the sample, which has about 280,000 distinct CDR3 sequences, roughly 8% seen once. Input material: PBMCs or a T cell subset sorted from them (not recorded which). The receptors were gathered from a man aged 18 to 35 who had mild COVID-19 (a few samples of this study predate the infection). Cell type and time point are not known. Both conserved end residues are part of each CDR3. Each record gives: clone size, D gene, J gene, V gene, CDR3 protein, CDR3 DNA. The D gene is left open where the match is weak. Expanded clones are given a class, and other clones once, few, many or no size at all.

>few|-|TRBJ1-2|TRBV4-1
CASSQPWYYGYTF
TGCGCCAGCAGCCAACCGTGGTACTATGGCTACACCTTC
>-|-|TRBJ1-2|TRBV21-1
CASSERVGRQEYGYTF
TGTGCCAGCAGCGAGCGGGTTGGCCGACAGGAGTATGGCTACACCTTC
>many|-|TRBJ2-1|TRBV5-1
CASSLGWQNEQFF
TGCGCCAGCAGCTTGGGGTGGCAGAATGAGCAGTTCTTC
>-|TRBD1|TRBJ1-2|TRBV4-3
CASSQPGTGRNGYTF
TGCGCCAGCAGCCAGCCAGGGACAGGGCGGAATGGCTACACCTTC
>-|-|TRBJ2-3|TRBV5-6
CASSLNILDTQYF
TGTGCCAGCAGCTTGAACATTCTTGATACGCAGTATTTT
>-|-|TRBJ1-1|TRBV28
CASGWWESMNTEAFF
TGTGCCAGCGGGTGGTGGGAATCCATGAACACTGAAGCTTTCTTT
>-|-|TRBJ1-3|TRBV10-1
CASSRDLRNTIYF
TGCGCCAGCAGTCGGGATCTAAGAAACACCATATATTTT
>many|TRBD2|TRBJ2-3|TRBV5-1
CASSLTFSGGASDTQYF
TGCGCCAGCAGCTTGACCTTTAGCGGGGGGGCCTCGGATACGCAGTATTTT
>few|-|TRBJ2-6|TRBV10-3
CAISGGRSSGANVLTF
TGTGCCATCAGTGGGGGGAGATCCTCTGGGGCCAACGTCCTGACTTTC
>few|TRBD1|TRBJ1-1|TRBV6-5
CASSARDRIRAFF
TGTGCCAGCAGTGCCCGGGACAGAATTAGAGCTTTCTTT
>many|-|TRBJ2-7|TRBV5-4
CASSPSPSDSYEQYF
TGTGCCAGCAGCCCCAGCCCAAGCGACAGTTACGAGCAGTACTTC
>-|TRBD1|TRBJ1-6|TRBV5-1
CASSSLSPGQGNSPLHF
TGCGCCAGCAGCTCCCTATCTCCGGGACAGGGAAATTCACCCCTCCACTTT
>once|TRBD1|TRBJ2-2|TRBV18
CASSLTGIGELFF
TGTGCCAGCTCCCTGACAGGGATCGGGGAGCTGTTTTTT
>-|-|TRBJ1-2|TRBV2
CASSGDNPGGNYGYTF
TGTGCCAGCAGTGGGGACAACCCAGGCGGGAACTATGGCTACACCTTC
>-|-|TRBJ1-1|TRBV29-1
CSVVNRQANTEAFF
TGCAGCGTTGTCAATAGGCAGGCGAACACTGAAGCTTTCTTT
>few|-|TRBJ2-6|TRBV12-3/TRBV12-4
CASRLSGNGANVLTF
TGTGCCAGCAGATTGTCGGGGAATGGGGCCAACGTCCTGACTTTC
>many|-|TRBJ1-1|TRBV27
CASSPHPGAAFF
TGTGCCAGCAGTCCCCACCCGGGAGCGGCTTTCTTT
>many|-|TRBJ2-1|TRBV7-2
CASSPRQDYSYNEQFF
TGTGCCAGCAGCCCCCGACAGGACTACTCCTACAATGAGCAGTTCTTC
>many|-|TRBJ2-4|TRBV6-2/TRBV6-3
CASSFTKNIQYF
TGTGCCAGCAGTTTTACCAAAAACATTCAGTACTTC
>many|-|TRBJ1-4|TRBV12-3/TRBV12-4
CASRPYGGRNEKLFF
TGTGCCAGCAGACCCTACGGGGGGAGGAATGAAAAACTGTTTTTT
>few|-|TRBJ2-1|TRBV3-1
CASSQAWNEQFF
TGTGCCAGCAGCCAAGCTTGGAATGAGCAGTTCTTC
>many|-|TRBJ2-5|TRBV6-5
CASRTREEETQYF
TGTGCCAGCAGGACCCGTGAGGAAGAGACCCAGTACTTC
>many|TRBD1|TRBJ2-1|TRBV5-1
CASSLDPNGQGGEQFF
TGCGCCAGCAGTCTGGACCCAAACGGACAGGGAGGCGAGCAGTTCTTC
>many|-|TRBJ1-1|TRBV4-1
CASSRDTWNTEAFF
TGCGCCAGCAGTCGAGACACGTGGAACACTGAAGCTTTCTTT
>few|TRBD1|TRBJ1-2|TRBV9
CASSSDRGLYGYTF
TGTGCCAGCAGCAGTGACAGGGGCTTGTATGGCTACACCTTC
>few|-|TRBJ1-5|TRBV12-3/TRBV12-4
CASTQQEGDYQPQHF
TGTGCCAGCACTCAACAGGAAGGGGACTATCAGCCCCAGCATTTT
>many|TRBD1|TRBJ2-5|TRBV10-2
CASTDRALQETQYF
TGCGCCAGCACCGACAGGGCCCTACAAGAGACCCAGTACTTC
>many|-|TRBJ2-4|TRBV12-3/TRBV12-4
CATSIGGKNIQYF
TGTGCCACCTCGATAGGGGGCAAAAACATTCAGTACTTC
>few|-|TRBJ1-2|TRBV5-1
CASSLWGNYGYTF
TGCGCCAGCAGCTTGTGGGGGAACTATGGCTACACCTTC
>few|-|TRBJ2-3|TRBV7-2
CASSLVPRGTDTQYF
TGTGCCAGCAGCTTAGTTCCTAGGGGGACAGATACGCAGTATTTT
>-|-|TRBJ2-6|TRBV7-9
CASSLDTGANVLTF
TGTGCCAGCAGCTTAGACACTGGGGCCAACGTCCTGACTTTC
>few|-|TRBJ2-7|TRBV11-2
CASSPWRGAYEQYF
TGTGCCAGCAGTCCTTGGCGGGGAGCCTACGAGCAGTACTTC
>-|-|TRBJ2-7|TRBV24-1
CALLGPFDYEQYF
TGTGCCTTATTAGGGCCTTTCGACTACGAGCAGTACTTC
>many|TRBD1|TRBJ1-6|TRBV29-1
CSVRTGANSPLHF
TGCAGCGTTAGGACAGGGGCAAATTCACCCCTCCACTTT
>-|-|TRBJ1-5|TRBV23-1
CASSQTGHHQPQHF
TGCGCCAGCAGTCAGACGGGACATCATCAGCCCCAGCATTTT
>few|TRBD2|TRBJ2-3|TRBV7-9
CARRLLAVTDTQYF
TGTGCCAGAAGACTTCTAGCGGTGACAGATACGCAGTATTTT
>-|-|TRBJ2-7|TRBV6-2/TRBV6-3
CASSYSGAGEDYEQYF
TGTGCCAGCAGTTACTCAGGGGCAGGGGAGGACTACGAGCAGTACTTC
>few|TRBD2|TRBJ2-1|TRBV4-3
CASSLVAGGRYEQFF
TGCGCCAGCAGCCTAGTAGCGGGGGGGCGTTATGAGCAGTTCTTC
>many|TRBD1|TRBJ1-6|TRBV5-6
CASSLDRGRDNSPLHF
TGTGCCAGCAGCCTGGACAGGGGGAGAGATAATTCACCCCTCCACTTT
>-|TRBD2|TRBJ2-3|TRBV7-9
CASNSPRSGGTDTQYF
TGTGCCAGCAACTCCCCGAGGAGCGGGGGCACAGATACGCAGTATTTT
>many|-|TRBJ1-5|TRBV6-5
CASSYSTGTNQPQHF
TGTGCCAGCAGTTACTCGACAGGAACTAATCAGCCCCAGCATTTT
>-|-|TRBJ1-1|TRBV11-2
CASSSDLFSEAFF
TGTGCCAGCAGCTCGGACCTCTTTTCCGAAGCTTTCTTT
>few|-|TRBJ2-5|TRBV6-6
CASTHGLLQETQYF
TGTGCCAGCACCCACGGGCTACTCCAAGAGACCCAGTACTTC
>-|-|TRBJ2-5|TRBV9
CASTLAGELQETQYF
TGTGCCAGCACCTTAGCCGGGGAGCTCCAAGAGACCCAGTACTTC
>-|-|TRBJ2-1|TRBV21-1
CASSKVRTGVNEQFF
TGTGCCAGCAGCAAAGTAAGGACAGGAGTCAATGAGCAGTTCTTC
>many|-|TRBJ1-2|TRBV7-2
CASSQGTGIFYGYTF
TGTGCCAGCAGCCAGGGTACAGGGATCTTTTATGGCTACACCTTC
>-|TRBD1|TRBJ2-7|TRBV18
CASSPMTGTGGTEQYF
TGTGCCAGCTCACCTATGACCGGGACAGGGGGTACCGAGCAGTACTTC
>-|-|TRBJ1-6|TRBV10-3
CAISGGRVDNSPLHF
TGTGCCATCAGTGGAGGGAGAGTGGATAATTCACCCCTCCACTTT
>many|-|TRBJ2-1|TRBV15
CATSRDPKPGEQFF
TGTGCCACCAGCAGAGATCCCAAGCCCGGTGAGCAGTTCTTC
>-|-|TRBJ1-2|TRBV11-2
CASSLGSFYGYTF
TGTGCCAGCAGCTTGGGGTCCTTTTATGGCTACACCTTC
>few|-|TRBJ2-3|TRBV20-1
CSARPFWGERDTQYF
TGCAGTGCTCGACCTTTCTGGGGGGAGAGAGATACGCAGTATTTT
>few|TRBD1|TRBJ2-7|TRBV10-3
CAIRRQGNLYEQYF
TGTGCCATCAGGAGACAGGGGAACTTATACGAGCAGTACTTC
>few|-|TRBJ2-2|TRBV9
CASSVQGVGKELFF
TGTGCCAGCAGCGTGCAGGGTGTGGGGAAGGAGCTGTTTTTT
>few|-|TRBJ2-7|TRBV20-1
CSAISPKATYEQYF
TGCAGTGCCATCAGCCCCAAGGCGACCTACGAGCAGTACTTC
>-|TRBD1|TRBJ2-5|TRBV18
CASSSTYRQGQETQYF
TGTGCCAGCTCATCAACGTACAGACAGGGCCAAGAGACCCAGTACTTC
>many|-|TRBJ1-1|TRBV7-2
CASSLAPVMYTEAFF
TGTGCCAGCAGCTTAGCTCCCGTTATGTACACTGAAGCTTTCTTT
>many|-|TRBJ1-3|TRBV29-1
CSVGAGNTIYF
TGCAGCGTGGGGGCTGGAAACACCATATATTTT
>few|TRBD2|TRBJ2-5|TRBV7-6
CASSPWRVSGQETQYF
TGTGCCAGCAGCCCCTGGAGAGTTAGCGGGCAAGAGACCCAGTACTTC
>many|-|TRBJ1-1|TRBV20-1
CSARGSRAGTEAFF
TGCAGTGCTAGAGGAAGCAGGGCTGGCACTGAAGCTTTCTTT